This is a list of T cell receptor beta chains from one sample in a study of shared clonotypes between healthy human individuals. Here immunoSEQ multiplex PCR was the method, and the copy in TCRdb shows in-frame clones only, minus some. There are approximately 1.5 million clones in the sample; 95% to 99% occur only once, and about 0.4% lies in the top ten. The specimen was naive CD4+ T cells sorted from blood. The receptors were sampled from a man aged 30 to 45 in good health. Both conserved end residues are part of each CDR3. A D gene is named only where the DNA matches it firmly. Clone size is given for some rows only: seen once, a few or many times, or a class if the clone is expanded.

-	-	TRBV9	TRBJ2-3	TGTGCCAGCAGCGTAGCCGGGTCACCCGATACGCAGTATTTT	CASSVAGSPDTQYF
TRBD2	-	TRBV5-1	TRBJ2-7	TGCGCCAGCAGCTTGGTGGCTAGCGGGAGGAGCGAGCAGTACTTC	CASSLVASGRSEQYF
-	-	TRBV11-2	TRBJ2-7	TGTGCCAGCAGCCGCGAAAGGTTGCCCTACGAGCAGTACTTC	CASSRERLPYEQYF
TRBD1	-	TRBV20-1	TRBJ2-1	TGCAGTGCAGGACAGGGGAATGAGCAGTTCTTC	CSAGQGNEQFF
TRBD2	-	TRBV7-6	TRBJ2-1	TGTGCCAGCAGCTTATTGGGGGGAGGGAGCTCCTACAATGAGCAGTTCTTC	CASSLLGGGSSYNEQFF
TRBD2	-	TRBV5-1	TRBJ2-2	TGCGCCAGCAGCCCCGTGACTAGCGGGAACACCGGGGAGCTGTTTTTT	CASSPVTSGNTGELFF
-	-	TRBV4-1	TRBJ1-1	TGCGCCAGCAGCCAGTTGGCGTTTCTTATGAACACTGAAGCTTTCTTT	CASSQLAFLMNTEAFF
-	-	TRBV7-9	TRBJ1-2	TGTGCCAGCAGCCCTAAAGACAGGCCCTTTTATGGCTACACCTTC	CASSPKDRPFYGYTF
-	-	TRBV14	TRBJ2-5	TGTGCCAGCAGCGGACGGGTGGGGACCCAGTACTTC	CASSGRVGTQYF
-	-	TRBV29-1	TRBJ1-3	TGCAGCGTCGAGGGGGACCTTAGCTCTGGAAACACCATATATTTT	CSVEGDLSSGNTIYF
TRBD1	-	TRBV9	TRBJ2-3	TGTGCCAGCAGCGAGACAGGGCAGACAGATACGCAGTATTTT	CASSETGQTDTQYF
-	-	TRBV4-3	TRBJ1-1	TGCGCCAGCAGCCAGGGCAGACAACCCCTGAACACTGAAGCTTTCTTT	CASSQGRQPLNTEAFF
TRBD2	-	TRBV6-5	TRBJ2-7	TGTGCTAGTAACCGGGCTAGCGGAACCTACGAGCAGTACTTC	CASNRASGTYEQYF
TRBD1	-	TRBV10-2	TRBJ2-1	TGCGCCAGCAGCCGACGACAGGGATACTACAATGAGCAGTTCTTC	CASSRRQGYYNEQFF
TRBD1	-	TRBV5-1	TRBJ1-1	TGCGCCAGCAGCTTGGTTCAGGGGGCAGAAAGGAACACTGAAGCTTTCTTT	CASSLVQGAERNTEAFF
-	-	TRBV19	TRBJ2-7	TGTGCCAGTAGTATCCCCGGCAGCCCCTACGAGCAGTACTTC	CASSIPGSPYEQYF
TRBD1	-	TRBV7-8	TRBJ2-7	TGTGCCAGCAGCTTAACTAGGACAGGGGGAAGGCCATACGAGCAGTACTTC	CASSLTRTGGRPYEQYF
TRBD2	-	TRBV5-1	TRBJ2-7	TGCGCCAGCAGCTTAGGGACTAGCGGGCGCGAGCAGTACTTC	CASSLGTSGREQYF
-	-	TRBV14	TRBJ2-7	TGTGCCAGCAGCTCAGGGTACGAGCAGTACTTC	CASSSGYEQYF
-	-	TRBV19	TRBJ2-3	TGTGCCAGTAGTATTCCAAGCGGACCCTATGGGGATACGCAGTATTTT	CASSIPSGPYGDTQYF
-	-	TRBV4-1	TRBJ2-3	TGCGCCAGCAGACTACCGGGAGCTGGGGTTCGCGATACGCAGTATTTT	CASRLPGAGVRDTQYF
TRBD1	-	TRBV27	TRBJ1-2	TGTGCCAGCAAGGGGGCAGGGATCTATGGCTACACCTTC	CASKGAGIYGYTF
TRBD1	-	TRBV9	TRBJ2-5	TGTGCCAGCAGCGTACTAGGACAGGGGAGAGGGGAGACCCAGTACTTC	CASSVLGQGRGETQYF
TRBD2	once	TRBV18	TRBJ2-1	TGTGCCAGCTCACCACCGGGCGGGAGGGCCTCACATGAGCAGTTCTTC	CASSPPGGRASHEQFF
TRBD2	-	TRBV10-3	TRBJ2-3	TGTGCCACCGGCCTAGCGGGGACTAGCACAGATACGCAGTATTTT	CATGLAGTSTDTQYF
-	-	TRBV6-1	TRBJ2-7	TGTGCCAGCAGTAAAGGATTGGTGAGCTCCTACGAGCAGTACTTC	CASSKGLVSSYEQYF
-	-	TRBV27	TRBJ2-1	TGTGCCAGCAGTCCGGGACTTCAGCCTTACAATGAGCAGTTCTTC	CASSPGLQPYNEQFF
TRBD1	-	TRBV19	TRBJ2-1	TGTGCCTCACACGACAGGGGACGATACAATGAGCAGTTCTTC	CASHDRGRYNEQFF
-	-	TRBV29-1	TRBJ1-4	TGCAGCGTGAAGAGACCAGGAAAGGGGAATGAAAAACTGTTTTTT	CSVKRPGKGNEKLFF
-	-	TRBV7-2	TRBJ1-5	TGTGCCAGCAGCTTAAGAGGCATGGGCACTTTAGGCAATCAGCCCCAGCATTTT	CASSLRGMGTLGNQPQHF
-	-	TRBV30	TRBJ2-7	TGTGCCTGGAGCCAGATCGGGACGGGCTCCTACGAGCAGTACTTC	CAWSQIGTGSYEQYF
TRBD1	few	TRBV11-2	TRBJ2-4	TGTGCCAGCAGCTCCCACAGGGGTCGCGAAAACATTCAGTACTTC	CASSSHRGRENIQYF
-	once	TRBV7-8	TRBJ2-7	TGTGCCAGCAGCAGGTTGGACCCTCATATCTCCTACGAGCAGTACTTC	CASSRLDPHISYEQYF
-	-	TRBV6-1	TRBJ2-7	TGTGCCAGCAGCCAATCTAGCGACCTACGGGACGAGCAGTACTTC	CASSQSSDLRDEQYF
-	-	TRBV9	TRBJ2-1	TGTGCCAGCAGCGTAGGCCATTCGGGTCTAAGCTCCTACAATGAGCAGTTCTTC	CASSVGHSGLSSYNEQFF
TRBD2	-	TRBV4-3	TRBJ2-1	TGCGCCAGCAGCCCGTCTCCGACTAGCGGATCGTACAATGAGCAGTTCTTC	CASSPSPTSGSYNEQFF
-	-	TRBV28	TRBJ1-4	-	CASSSGTFNEKLFF
-	-	TRBV5-1	TRBJ1-1	TGCGCCAGCAGCTTGGAAGCAGGGCGGAGCACTGAAGCTTTCTTT	CASSLEAGRSTEAFF
TRBD1	-	TRBV18	TRBJ1-2	TGTGCCAGCTCACCTAAACAGGGGGCGAACTATGGCTACACCTTC	CASSPKQGANYGYTF
TRBD1	once	TRBV7-9	TRBJ2-7	TGTGCCAGCAGCCCCCCCCTTGGGACAGGGATGTACGAGCAGTACTTC	CASSPPLGTGMYEQYF
-	-	TRBV6-5	TRBJ2-5	TGTGCCAGCAGTCTGGACGGAGTCCAAGAGACCCAGTACTTC	CASSLDGVQETQYF
TRBD1	-	TRBV19	TRBJ1-2	TGTGCCAGTTGGGACAGGGCCAACTATGGCTACACCTTC	CASWDRANYGYTF
-	-	TRBV18	TRBJ2-2	TGTGCCAGCTCACCACGAGGGGGCACCGGGGAGCTGTTTTTT	CASSPRGGTGELFF
TRBD1	-	TRBV5-1	TRBJ1-2	TGCGCCAGCAGCCTTGGACAGGGGGTAGGCTACACCTTC	CASSLGQGVGYTF
-	-	TRBV18	TRBJ2-7	TGTGCCAGCTCCACCTACCCCGGGGGTGAGGTCAACTACGAGCAGTACTTC	CASSTYPGGEVNYEQYF
-	-	TRBV19	TRBJ2-7	TGTGCCAGTACCCCCCCTTTCGACAAGTCCTACGAGCAGTACTTC	CASTPPFDKSYEQYF
-	-	TRBV5-7	TRBJ2-7	TGTGCCAGCAGCTTGGAGGGCTCCATGGACGAGCAGTACTTC	CASSLEGSMDEQYF
TRBD2	-	TRBV5-1	TRBJ2-7	TGCGCCAGCAGCTTGGGACTAGCTGGGGAGCAGTACTTC	CASSLGLAGEQYF
-	-	TRBV11-2	TRBJ2-7	TGTGCCAGCAGCCTCCTCAGGAGGCCCTACGAGCAGTACTTC	CASSLLRRPYEQYF
TRBD1	-	TRBV10-2	TRBJ2-1	TGCGCCAGCAGTCCTCCGGGACAGAACTACAATGAGCAGTTCTTC	CASSPPGQNYNEQFF
-	once	TRBV28	TRBJ2-3	TGTGCCAGCAGACGGACAGGCACAGATACGCAGTATTTT	CASRRTGTDTQYF
-	-	TRBV6-4	TRBJ1-2	TGTGCCAGCAGTGACTCGTTTAGGGGGGACTACTATGGCTACACCTTC	CASSDSFRGDYYGYTF
TRBD2	-	TRBV6-5	TRBJ2-7	TGTGCCAGCAGAAGACTAGCGGGAAACGAGCAGTACTTC	CASRRLAGNEQYF
TRBD2	-	TRBV27	TRBJ2-7	TGTGCCAGCAGTTCCCGGGGTAGCGGGAGGACCTACGAGCAGTACTTC	CASSSRGSGRTYEQYF